This is a list of T cell receptor beta chains from one sample in a study of blood T cell repertoires in COVID-19. The data were produced by immunoSEQ multiplex PCR, yet TCRdb's version contains in-frame clones alone and is incomplete. The sample contains over 200,000 clones, around nine tenths of which appear only once. The sequencing input was peripheral blood. Receptor source: a man between 60 and 75 years old who had recovered from COVID-19. CDR3s include the opening cysteine and the closing phenylalanine or tryptophan. Fields, in order: clone size, V gene, J gene, D gene, CDR3 DNA, CDR3 protein. A D gene is named only where the DNA matches it firmly. A clone size is listed for some rows: how often the clone was seen (once, few, many), or a class if it is expanded.

size: -
V: TRBV7-8
J: TRBJ1-4
D: -
DNA: TGTGCCAGCAGCTTAAGGGCAGGGTCTAATGAAAAACTGTTTTTT
CDR3: CASSLRAGSNEKLFF

size: -
V: TRBV6-5
J: TRBJ1-4
D: -
DNA: TGTGCCAGCAGTAAAACCACCGGCGGTGAAAAACTGTTTTTT
CDR3: CASSKTTGGEKLFF

size: -
V: TRBV7-3
J: TRBJ1-2
D: -
DNA: TGTGCCAGCAGTTCCCTCTATGGCTACACCTTC
CDR3: CASSSLYGYTF

size: -
V: TRBV5-4
J: TRBJ2-7
D: TRBD2
DNA: TGTGCCAGCAGCTTGGGACGGGGGGGTGAGTACTTC
CDR3: CASSLGRGGEYF

size: -
V: TRBV6-4
J: TRBJ2-5
D: -
DNA: TGTGCCAGCATTCCCGTCCCGGAGACGGCACAAGAGACCCAGTACTTC
CDR3: CASIPVPETAQETQYF

size: -
V: TRBV19
J: TRBJ2-3
D: -
DNA: TGTGCCACCTCGGCGGGGGCCACTAGCACAGATACGCAGTATTTT
CDR3: CATSAGATSTDTQYF

size: -
V: TRBV21-1
J: TRBJ2-2
D: -
DNA: TGTGCCAGCAGCAAAGGTACAGGTCAATCCGGGGAGCTGTTTTTT
CDR3: CASSKGTGQSGELFF

size: -
V: TRBV30
J: TRBJ1-5
D: -
DNA: TGTGCCTCACAATCAGGGAGGGGCAATCAGCCCCAGCATTTT
CDR3: CASQSGRGNQPQHF

size: -
V: TRBV5-1
J: TRBJ1-4
D: TRBD1
DNA: TGCGCCAGCAGTAACGAGGGGGCCACCAATGAAAAACTGTTTTTT
CDR3: CASSNEGATNEKLFF

size: -
V: TRBV24-1
J: TRBJ1-4
D: -
DNA: TGTGCCACCAGTGAGGGGAGTTCATGGGGTGAAAAACTGTTTTTT
CDR3: CATSEGSSWGEKLFF

size: few
V: TRBV21-1
J: TRBJ2-1
D: -
DNA: TGTGCCGGTTTAGCGGGAGGGTGGGAGCAGTTCTTC
CDR3: CAGLAGGWEQFF

size: -
V: TRBV5-1
J: TRBJ2-2
D: TRBD1
DNA: TGCGCCAGCAGCACCGGACAGGGAGTGAACTCCGGGGAGCTGTTTTTT
CDR3: CASSTGQGVNSGELFF

size: -
V: TRBV2
J: TRBJ2-7
D: TRBD2
DNA: TGTGCCAGCAGAACCAGAAGTAGCGGGAGTTTCGAGCAGTACTTC
CDR3: CASRTRSSGSFEQYF